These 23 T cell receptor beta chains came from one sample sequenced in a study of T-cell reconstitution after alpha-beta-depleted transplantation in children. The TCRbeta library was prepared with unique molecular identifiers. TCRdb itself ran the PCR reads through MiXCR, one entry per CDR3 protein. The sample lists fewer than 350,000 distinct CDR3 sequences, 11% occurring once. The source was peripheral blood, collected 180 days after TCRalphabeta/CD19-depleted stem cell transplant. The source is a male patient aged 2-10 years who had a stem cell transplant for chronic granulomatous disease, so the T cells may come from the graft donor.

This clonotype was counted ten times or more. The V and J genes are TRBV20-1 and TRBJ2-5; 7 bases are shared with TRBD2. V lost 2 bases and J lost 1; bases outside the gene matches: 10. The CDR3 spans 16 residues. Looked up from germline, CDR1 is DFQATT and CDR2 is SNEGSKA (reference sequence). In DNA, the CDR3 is TGCAGTGCTAGACCCCCCCTGGGAGGGAGCCAAGAGACCCAGTACTTC. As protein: CSARPPLGGSQETQYF.

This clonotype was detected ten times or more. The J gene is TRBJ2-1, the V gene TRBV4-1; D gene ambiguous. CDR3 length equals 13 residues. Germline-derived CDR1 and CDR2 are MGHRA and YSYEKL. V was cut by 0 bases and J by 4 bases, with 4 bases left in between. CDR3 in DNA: TGCGCCAGCAGCCAAGATCCGTACAATGAGCAGTTCTTC. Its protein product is CASSQDPYNEQFF.

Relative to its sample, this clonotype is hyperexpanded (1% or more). CDR3 loop: CASSFPGSPIYEQYF. The CDR3 DNA reads as TGTGCCAGCAGTTTCCCAGGATCCCCAATCTACGAGCAGTACTTC. This chain uses TRBV12-3 or TRBV12-4 with TRBJ2-7, with unresolved D. V gave up 3 bases and J gave up 3 bases, with 15 bases separating them. The CDR3 is 15 residues long.

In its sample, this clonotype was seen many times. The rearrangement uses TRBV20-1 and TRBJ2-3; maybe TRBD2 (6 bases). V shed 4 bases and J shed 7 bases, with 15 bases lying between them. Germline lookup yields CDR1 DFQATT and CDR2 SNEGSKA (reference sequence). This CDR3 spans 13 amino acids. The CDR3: CSANLRDSNTQYF. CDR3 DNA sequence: TGCAGTGCTAACCTCCGGGACTCAAATACGCAGTATTTT.

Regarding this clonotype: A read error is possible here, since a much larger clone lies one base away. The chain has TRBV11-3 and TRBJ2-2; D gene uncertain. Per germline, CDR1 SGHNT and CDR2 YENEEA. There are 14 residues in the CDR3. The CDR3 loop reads CGSSLGDSTGELFF. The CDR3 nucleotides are TGTGGCAGCAGCTTAGGAGACTCCACCGGGGAGCTGTTTTTT.

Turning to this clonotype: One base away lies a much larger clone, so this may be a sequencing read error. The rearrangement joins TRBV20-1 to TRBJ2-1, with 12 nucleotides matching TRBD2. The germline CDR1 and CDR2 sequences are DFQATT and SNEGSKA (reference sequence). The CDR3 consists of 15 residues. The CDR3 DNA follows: TGCAGTGCACACCTACTAGCGGGAGGAAACAATAAGCAGTTCTTC. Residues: CSAHLLAGGNNKQFF.

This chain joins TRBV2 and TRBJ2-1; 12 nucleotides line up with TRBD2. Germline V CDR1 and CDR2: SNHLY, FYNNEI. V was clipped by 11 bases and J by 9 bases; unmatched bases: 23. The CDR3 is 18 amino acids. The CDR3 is CAFSKFLGASGRAGEQFF. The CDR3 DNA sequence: TGTGCCTTCAGCAAGTTCCTCGGGGCTAGCGGGAGGGCCGGTGAGCAGTTCTTC.

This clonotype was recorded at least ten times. CDR3 sequence reads: CASKDSYEQYF. In DNA, the CDR3 is TGTGCCAGCAAGGACAGCTACGAGCAGTACTTC. The chain joins TRBV12-3 or TRBV12-4 to TRBJ2-7; possibly TRBD1 for D (6 bases). The CDR3 covers 11 residues. Deletions cut 7 bases from V and 3 bases from J, with 7 bases between.

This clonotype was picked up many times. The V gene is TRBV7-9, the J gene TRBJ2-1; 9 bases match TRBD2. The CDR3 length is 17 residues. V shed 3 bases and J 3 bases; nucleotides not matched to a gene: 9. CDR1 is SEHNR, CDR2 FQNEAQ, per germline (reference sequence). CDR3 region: CASSFPIAGASYNEQFF. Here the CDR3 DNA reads TGTGCCAGCAGCTTCCCCATAGCGGGAGCTAGCTACAATGAGCAGTTCTTC.

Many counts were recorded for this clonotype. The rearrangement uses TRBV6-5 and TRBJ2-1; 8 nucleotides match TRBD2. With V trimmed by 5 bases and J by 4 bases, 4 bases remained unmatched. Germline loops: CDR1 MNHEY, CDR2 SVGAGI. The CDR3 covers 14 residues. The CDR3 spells CASSLLAEYNEQFF. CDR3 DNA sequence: TGTGCCAGCAGTCTACTAGCGGAATACAATGAGCAGTTCTTC.

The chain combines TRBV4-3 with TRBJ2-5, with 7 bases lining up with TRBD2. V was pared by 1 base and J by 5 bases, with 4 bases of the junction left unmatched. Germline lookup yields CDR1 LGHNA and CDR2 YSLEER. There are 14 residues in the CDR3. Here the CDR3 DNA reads TGCGCCAGCAGCCAAGGGGGGGGTCGGGAGACCCAGTACTTC. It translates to CASSQGGGRETQYF.

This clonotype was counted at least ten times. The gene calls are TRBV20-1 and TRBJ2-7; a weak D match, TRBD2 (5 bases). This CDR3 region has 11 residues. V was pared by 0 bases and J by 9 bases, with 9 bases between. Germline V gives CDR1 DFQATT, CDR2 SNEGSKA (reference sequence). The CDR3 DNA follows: TGCAGTGCTAGAGATGAGGGTAGGCAGTACTTC. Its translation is CSARDEGRQYF.

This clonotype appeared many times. CDR3 sequence (DNA): TGTGCCAGCAGCCAAGAGGGTAGCCGCTACGAGCAGTACTTC. Translated: CASSQEGSRYEQYF. V usage is TRBV4-2 and J usage is TRBJ2-7; D call uncertain. The germline CDR1 and CDR2 sequences are LGHNA and YNFKEQ. The CDR3 sequence is 14 residues long. V gave up 0 bases and J gave up 3 bases, with 9 bases separating them.

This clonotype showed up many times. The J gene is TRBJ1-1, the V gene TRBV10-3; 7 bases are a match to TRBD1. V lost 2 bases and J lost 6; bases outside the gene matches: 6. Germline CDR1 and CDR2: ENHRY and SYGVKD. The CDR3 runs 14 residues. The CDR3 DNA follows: TGTGCCATCAGTGAGCTAGGGGGCGTCGCTGAAGCTTTCTTT. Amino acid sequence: CAISELGGVAEAFF.

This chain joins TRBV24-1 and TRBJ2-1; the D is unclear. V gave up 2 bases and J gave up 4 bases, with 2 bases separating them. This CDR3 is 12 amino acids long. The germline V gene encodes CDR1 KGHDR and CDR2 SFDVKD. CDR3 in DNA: TGTGCCACCAGTGATTCTTACAATGAGCAGTTCTTC. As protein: CATSDSYNEQFF.

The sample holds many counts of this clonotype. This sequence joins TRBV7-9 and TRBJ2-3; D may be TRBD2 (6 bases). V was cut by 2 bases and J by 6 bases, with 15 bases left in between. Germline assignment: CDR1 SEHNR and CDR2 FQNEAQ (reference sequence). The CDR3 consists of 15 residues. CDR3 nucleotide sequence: TGTGCCAGCAGCTTATGGGGCGGGGAAGTGGATACGCAGTATTTT. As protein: CASSLWGGEVDTQYF.

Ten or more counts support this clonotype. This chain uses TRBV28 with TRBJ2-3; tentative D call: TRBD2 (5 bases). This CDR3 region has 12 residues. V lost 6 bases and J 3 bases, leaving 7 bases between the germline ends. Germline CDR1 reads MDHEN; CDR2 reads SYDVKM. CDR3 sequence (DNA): TGTGCCAGCAGACGAGGGACAGATACGCAGTATTTT. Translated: CASRRGTDTQYF.

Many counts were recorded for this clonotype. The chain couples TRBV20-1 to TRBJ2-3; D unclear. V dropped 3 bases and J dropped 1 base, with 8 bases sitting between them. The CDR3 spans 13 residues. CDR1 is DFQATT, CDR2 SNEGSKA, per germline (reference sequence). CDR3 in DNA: TGCAGTGCTAGTGTGCGCGGCACAGATACGCAGTATTTT. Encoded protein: CSASVRGTDTQYF.

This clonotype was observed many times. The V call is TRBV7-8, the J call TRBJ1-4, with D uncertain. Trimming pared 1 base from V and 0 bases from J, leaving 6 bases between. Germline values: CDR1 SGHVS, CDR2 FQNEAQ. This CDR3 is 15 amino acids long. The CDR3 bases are TGTGCCAGCAGCTTAGACAGCGCAACTAATGAAAAACTGTTTTTT. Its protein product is CASSLDSATNEKLFF. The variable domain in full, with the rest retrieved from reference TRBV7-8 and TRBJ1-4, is GAGVSQSPRYKVAKRGQDVALRCDPISGHVSLFWYQQALGQGPEFLTYFQNEAQLDKSGLPSDRFFAERPEGSVSTLKIQRTQQEDSAVYLCASSLDSATNEKLFFGSGTQLSVL.

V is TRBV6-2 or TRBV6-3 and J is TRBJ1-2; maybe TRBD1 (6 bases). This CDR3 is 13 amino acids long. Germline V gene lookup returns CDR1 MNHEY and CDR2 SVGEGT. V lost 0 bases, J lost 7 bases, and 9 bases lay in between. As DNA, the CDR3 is TGTGCCAGCAGTTACTCGACAGGCCCTGGCTACACCTTC. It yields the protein CASSYSTGPGYTF.

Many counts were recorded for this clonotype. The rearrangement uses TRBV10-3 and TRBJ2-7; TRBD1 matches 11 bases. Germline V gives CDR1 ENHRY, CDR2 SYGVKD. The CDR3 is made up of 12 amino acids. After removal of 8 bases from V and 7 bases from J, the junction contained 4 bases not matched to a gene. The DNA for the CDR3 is TGTGCCATCGGGGGACAGGGGGGGGAGCAGTACTTC. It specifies CAIGGQGGEQYF.

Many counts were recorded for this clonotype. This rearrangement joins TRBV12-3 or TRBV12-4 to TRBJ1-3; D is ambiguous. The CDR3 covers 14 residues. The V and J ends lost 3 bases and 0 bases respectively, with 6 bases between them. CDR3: CASSFYSSGNTIYF. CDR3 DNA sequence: TGTGCCAGCAGTTTTTATAGCTCTGGAAACACCATATATTTT.

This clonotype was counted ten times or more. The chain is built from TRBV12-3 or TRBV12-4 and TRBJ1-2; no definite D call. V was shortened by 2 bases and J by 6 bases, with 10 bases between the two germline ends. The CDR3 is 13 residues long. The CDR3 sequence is CASSLREENGYTF. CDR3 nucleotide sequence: TGTGCCAGCAGTTTAAGGGAAGAAAATGGCTACACCTTC.